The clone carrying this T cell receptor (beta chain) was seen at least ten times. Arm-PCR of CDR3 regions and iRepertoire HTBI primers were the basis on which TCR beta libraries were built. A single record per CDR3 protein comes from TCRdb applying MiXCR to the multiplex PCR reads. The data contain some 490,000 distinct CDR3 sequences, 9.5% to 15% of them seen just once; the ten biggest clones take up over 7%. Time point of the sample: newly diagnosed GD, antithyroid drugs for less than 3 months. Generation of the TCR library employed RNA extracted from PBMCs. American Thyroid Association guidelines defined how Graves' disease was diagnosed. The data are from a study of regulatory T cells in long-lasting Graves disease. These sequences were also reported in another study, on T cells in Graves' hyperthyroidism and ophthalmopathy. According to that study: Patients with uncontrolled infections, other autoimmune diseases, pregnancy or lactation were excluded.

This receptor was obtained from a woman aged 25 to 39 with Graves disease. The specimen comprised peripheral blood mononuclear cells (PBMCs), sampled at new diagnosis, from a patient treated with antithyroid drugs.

In DNA, the CDR3 is TGTGCCAGCAGCTTAGTAGATGAAGAAGCTTTCTTT. This sequence encodes CASSLVDEEAFF. This chain joins TRBV11-3 and TRBJ1-1; no firm D call. The CDR3 loop spans 12 amino acids. CDR1 is SGHNT and CDR2 is YENEEA in the germline V gene. Trimming removed 1 base at V and 8 bases at J, with 8 bases between.